This T cell receptor (beta chain) was captured by sequencing in a study of cytomegalovirus exposure and HLA in healthy donors. Regarding the study as a whole: Associated with cytomegalovirus, according to the listing, were fewer than 200 TCR beta chains. It was likely that a cluster of highly shared sequence variants was a sequencing artifact.

V lost 0 bases and J 1 base, leaving 13 bases between the germline ends. The CDR3 spans 16 residues. Germline loops: CDR1 MGHRA, CDR2 YSYEKL. Both 60 Vbeta primers and 13 Jbeta primers went into the PCR. Measured with immunoSEQ multiplex PCR; TCRdb has only the in-frame clones, and not every one. The sample includes 73,000 or so clones, under 85% of them seen just once. While unrecorded immune exposures were likely, the donors were nominally healthy when sampled. Notes on this clone: No antigen is known for it.

The chain links TRBV4-1 to TRBJ2-7, with D unclear. The sequenced sample was PBMCs. The sequence derives from a woman in her forties in good health and CMV-seropositive. CDR3 nucleotide sequence: TGCGCCAGCAGCCAAGAAAGAGACATCTTATCCTACGAGCAGTACTTC. Its translation: CASSQERDILSYEQYF.